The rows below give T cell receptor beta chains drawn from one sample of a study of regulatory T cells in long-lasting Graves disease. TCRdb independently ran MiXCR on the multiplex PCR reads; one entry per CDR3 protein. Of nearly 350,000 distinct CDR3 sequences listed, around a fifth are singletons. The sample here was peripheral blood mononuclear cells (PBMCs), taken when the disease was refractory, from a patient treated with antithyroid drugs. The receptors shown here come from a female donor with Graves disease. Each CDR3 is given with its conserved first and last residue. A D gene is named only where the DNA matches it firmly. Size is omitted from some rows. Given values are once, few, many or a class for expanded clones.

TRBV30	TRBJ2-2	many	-	TGTGCCTGGATTTGGGCAGGACGAACCGGGGAGCTGTTTTTT	CAWIWAGRTGELFF
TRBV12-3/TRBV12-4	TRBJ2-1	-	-	TGTGCCCTGAGGGCCAGGAGCAATGAGCAGTTCTTC	CALRARSNEQFF
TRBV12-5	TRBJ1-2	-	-	TGTGCTAGTGGTTTGCGTTACTATGGCTACACCTTC	CASGLRYYGYTF
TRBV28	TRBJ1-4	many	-	TGTGCCAGCAGCTTACGCCGAGCTAATGAAAAACTGTTTTTT	CASSLRRANEKLFF
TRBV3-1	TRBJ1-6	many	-	TGTGCCAGCAGCCAAGCCACAGGGAAAACACCCCTCCACTTT	CASSQATGKTPLHF
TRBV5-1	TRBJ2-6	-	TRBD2	TGCGCCAGCAGCCCAGGAGCGGGAGGGCCCTCGGGGGCCAACGTCCTGACTTTC	CASSPGAGGPSGANVLTF
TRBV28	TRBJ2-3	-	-	TGTGCCAGCAGTAATGTCTACAGGGTAAACACAGATACGCAGTATTTT	CASSNVYRVNTDTQYF
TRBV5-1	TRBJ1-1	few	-	TGCGCCAGCAGCTTGGAATCCGGTAAAACTGAAGCTTTCTTT	CASSLESGKTEAFF
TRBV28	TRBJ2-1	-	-	TGTGCCAGCAGTTTAATATTAGCGACCTACAATGAGCAGTTCTTC	CASSLILATYNEQFF
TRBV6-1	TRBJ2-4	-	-	TGTGCCACCATCCCCAAAAACATTCAGTACTTC	CATIPKNIQYF
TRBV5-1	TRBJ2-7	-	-	TGCGCCAGCAGCTTCGAGGGGAGGTACGAGCAGTACTTC	CASSFEGRYEQYF
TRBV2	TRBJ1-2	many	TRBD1	TGTGCCAGCAGAGGGGGCGACTATGGCTACACCTTC	CASRGGDYGYTF
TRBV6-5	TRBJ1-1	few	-	TGTGCCAGCAGCTACTCGTTAGGAGGCAGCCACACTGAAGCTTTCTTGGGGTTTTTCTTT	CASSYSLGGSHTEAFLGFFF
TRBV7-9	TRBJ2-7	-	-	TGTGCCAGCAGCCCAGAATTTTACGAGCAGTACTTC	CASSPEFYEQYF
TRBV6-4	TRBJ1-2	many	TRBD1	TGTGCCAGCAGTGCCTCAACCGGGACAGGGTCTTATGGCTACACCTTC	CASSASTGTGSYGYTF
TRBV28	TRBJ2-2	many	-	TGTGCCAGCAGTCCTGGGACACAGACCGGGGAGCTGTTTTTT	CASSPGTQTGELFF
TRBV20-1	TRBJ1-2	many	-	TGCAGTGCCACCGACAGCGCGACTCTCTATGGCTACACCTTC	CSATDSATLYGYTF
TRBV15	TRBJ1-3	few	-	TGTGCCACCAGCAGAGATTTACGGGCTGGCGGAAACACCATATATTTT	CATSRDLRAGGNTIYF
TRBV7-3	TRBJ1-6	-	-	TGTGCCAGCAGCTATGAGAATTCACCCCTCCACTTT	CASSYENSPLHF
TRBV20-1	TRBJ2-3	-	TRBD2	TGCAGTGCTAGCTTAGCGGGCCCTTGGGATACGCAGTATTTT	CSASLAGPWDTQYF
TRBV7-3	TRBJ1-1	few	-	TGTGCCAGCAGCCTTGACAGCCGGAAAGAAGCTTTCTTT	CASSLDSRKEAFF
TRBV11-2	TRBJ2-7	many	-	TGTGCCAGCAGTATGACTAGTTACGAGCAGTACTTC	CASSMTSYEQYF
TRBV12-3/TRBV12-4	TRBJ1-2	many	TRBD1	TGTGCCAGCAGATCCACAGGGGGCGCAGGCTATGGCTACACCTTC	CASRSTGGAGYGYTF
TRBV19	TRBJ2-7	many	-	TGTGCCAGCAGCCCCTCCACCGGGCCTTACGAGCAGTACTTC	CASSPSTGPYEQYF
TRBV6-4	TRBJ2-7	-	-	TGTGCCAGCAGAGTCCGGGACCCGAGGACCTACGAGCAGTACTTC	CASRVRDPRTYEQYF
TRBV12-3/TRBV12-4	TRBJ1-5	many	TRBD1	TGTGCCAGCAGTACAACAGGGGGCAGTCAGCCCCAGCATTTT	CASSTTGGSQPQHF
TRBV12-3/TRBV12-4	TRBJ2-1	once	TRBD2	TGTGCCAGCAGCCTTTCCAGCGGGAGTCTGTTCTTC	CASSLSSGSLFF
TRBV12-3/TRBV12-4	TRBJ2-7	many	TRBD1	TGTGCCAGCAGTTCTACAGGGGCCGCCCGCTCCTACGAGCAGTACTTC	CASSSTGAARSYEQYF
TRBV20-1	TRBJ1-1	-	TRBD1	TGCAGTGCTAGTAACACAGGGGATGATGAAGCTTTCTTT	CSASNTGDDEAFF
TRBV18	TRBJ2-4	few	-	TGTGCCAGCTCACCGGTCGGATCCAAGAAGCCAAATAACATTCAGTACTTC	CASSPVGSKKPNNIQYF
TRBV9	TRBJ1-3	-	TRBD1	TGTGCCAGCAGCGTAGAGGGGGCCTCTGGAAACACCATATATTTT	CASSVEGASGNTIYF
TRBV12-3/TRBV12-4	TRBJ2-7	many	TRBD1	TGTGCCAGCAGTTTAGGCGGGACAGGGGTTCAATACGAGCAGTACTTC	CASSLGGTGVQYEQYF
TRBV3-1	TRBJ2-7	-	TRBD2	TGTGCCAGCAGCCACTGGGCTAGCGGGAGCTACGAGCAGTACTTC	CASSHWASGSYEQYF
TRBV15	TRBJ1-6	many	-	TGTGCCACCAGGGATGCAGCTTCCTATAATTCACCCCTCCACTTT	CATRDAASYNSPLHF
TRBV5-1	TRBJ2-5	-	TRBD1	TGCGCCAGCAGCCTGGGACAGACCCTGGAGACCCAGTACTTC	CASSLGQTLETQYF
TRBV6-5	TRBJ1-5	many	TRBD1	TGTGCCAGCAGTTCCCGGACAGGTTATCAGCCCCAGCATTTT	CASSSRTGYQPQHF
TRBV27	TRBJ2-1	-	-	TGTGCCACATCCGACAGCCAAGAAACATACAATGAGCAGTTCTTC	CATSDSQETYNEQFF
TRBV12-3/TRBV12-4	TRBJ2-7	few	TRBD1	TGTGCCAGCAGTAACAGGGGGCTTGGGGAGCAGTACTTC	CASSNRGLGEQYF
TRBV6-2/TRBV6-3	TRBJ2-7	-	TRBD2	TGTGCCAGCAGTTCCCCGACTAGCCTCGAGCAGTGCTTC	CASSSPTSLEQCF
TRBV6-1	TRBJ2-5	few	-	TGTGCCAGCAGGGTCGAACAGGGAAGCCAAGAGACCCAGTACTTC	CASRVEQGSQETQYF
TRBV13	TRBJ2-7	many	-	TGTGCCAGCAGCTTGCATTTGGACGAGCAGTACTTC	CASSLHLDEQYF
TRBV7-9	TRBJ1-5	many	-	TGTGCCAGCAGTTACCTGAATCAGCCCCAGCATTTT	CASSYLNQPQHF